This passage covers 26 T cell receptor beta chains from one sample sequenced in a study of identical twins. From the 5' RACE reads, TCRdb called clonotypes with MiXCR, one entry per CDR3 protein. The sample has around 570,000 distinct CDR3 sequences, just under 10% seen once; the top ten hold roughly 3%. These records were also assigned to another study, of yellow fever vaccine responses in identical twins.

Sample: PBMCs. The origin of the receptors is a woman aged 18 to 35 in good health.

About this clonotype: Compared with germline, one end of the junction differs, possibly owing to a read error. The DNA for the CDR3 is TGTGCCGGCAGCTTGGGTTTGGACGAGCAGTACTTC. Its protein is CAGSLGLDEQYF. The chain is built from TRBV7-9 and TRBJ2-7; D remains unclear. CDR3 length: 12 residues. Germline loops: CDR1 SEHNR, CDR2 FQNEAQ (reference sequence). Complete variable domain (other parts from reference TRBV7-9 and TRBJ2-7): DTGVSQNPRHKITKRGQNVTFRCDPISEHNRLYWYRQTLGQGPEFLTYFQNEAQLEKSRLLSDRFSAERPKGSFSTLEIQRTEQGDSAMYLCAGSLGLDEQYFGPGTRLTVT.

The rearrangement uses TRBV28 and TRBJ2-3, with 9 bases that match TRBD2. Germline CDR1 MDHEN, CDR2 SYDVKM. The CDR3 consists of 15 residues. Germline trimming cut 6 bases from V and 4 bases from J; bases unmatched to any gene: 8. As DNA, the CDR3 is TGTGCCAGCAGGAATAGCGGGGGCGGTCCAGATACGCAGTATTTT. Amino acids: CASRNSGGGPDTQYF.

This clonotype showed up many times. This chain links TRBV29-1 with TRBJ2-5; D is perhaps TRBD2 (7 bases). The CDR3 has 13 amino acids. The germline CDR1 and CDR2 sequences are SQVTM and ANQGSEA. Trimming stripped 3 bases from V and 5 bases from J, with 13 bases between. CDR3 bases: TGCAGCGTTGATCAACAGGGAGGGGAGACCCAGTACTTC. It translates to CSVDQQGGETQYF.

A few counts support this clonotype. The chain uses TRBV19 and TRBJ2-1; tentatively, D is TRBD1 (7 bases). This CDR3 spans 12 amino acids. Germline loops: CDR1 LNHDA, CDR2 SQIVND (reference sequence). Here the CDR3 reads CAAGQRYNEQFF. The CDR3 DNA is TGTGCTGCGGGACAGCGGTACAATGAGCAGTTCTTC. Full variable domain (outside the CDR3, taken from reference TRBV19 and TRBJ2-1): DGGITQSPKYLFRKEGQNVTLSCEQNLNHDAMYWYRQDPGQGLRLIYYSQIVNDFQKGDIAEGYSVSREKKESFPLTVTSAQKNPTAFYLCAAGQRYNEQFFGPGTRLTVL.

The rearrangement uses TRBV5-6 and TRBJ2-5; maybe TRBD1 (5 bases). The CDR3 has 14 residues. Trimming pared 4 bases from V and 3 bases from J, leaving 13 bases between. Germline V lookup: CDR1 SGHDT, CDR2 YYEEEE. CDR3 coding DNA: TGTGCCAGCAGCCAGGGATTAAACGAAGAGACCCAGTACTTC. Translating it yields CASSQGLNEETQYF.

The chain combines TRBV5-1 with TRBJ2-5; D may match TRBD1 or TRBD2 (6 bases each). Per the germline V gene, CDR1 is SGHRS and CDR2 is YFSETQ. The CDR3 contains 14 residues. Trimming took off 4 bases at V and 4 bases at J, with 14 bases between the two ends. The chain's CDR3 is CASSLIEGGETQYF. For the CDR3, the DNA is TGCGCCAGCAGCCTGATTGAGGGGGGAGAGACCCAGTACTTC.

V and J are TRBV15 and TRBJ2-5; 7 nucleotides match TRBD1. The J segment lost 5 bases and the V segment lost 0 bases, leaving 12 bases of the junction unmatched. Germline V gives CDR1 LNHNV, CDR2 YYDKDF (reference sequence). The CDR3 consists of 17 residues. Here the CDR3 DNA reads TGTGCCACCAGCAGAGAAACCGACAGGGAAGGTTCGGAGACCCAGTACTTC. As protein: CATSRETDREGSETQYF.

V usage is TRBV4-2 and J usage is TRBJ2-4; D not resolved. Germline CDR1 LGHNA, CDR2 YNFKEQ. The CDR3 consists of 16 residues. The V end was cut by 3 bases, the J end by 8 bases, with 20 bases between. CDR3 bases: TGTGCCAGCAGCCACGTCCGACTGGGATTAGTGGACATTCAGTACTTC. Its protein is CASSHVRLGLVDIQYF.

J is TRBJ1-1 and V is TRBV20-1; D remains ambiguous. Germline V gene sequence: CDR1 DFQATT, CDR2 SNEGSKA (reference sequence). The CDR3 contains 13 residues. V lost 7 bases and J 10 bases, leaving 22 bases between the germline ends. CDR3 residues: CSVMRSSYYGAFF. As DNA, the CDR3 is TGCAGTGTTATGCGGTCCTCCTACTACGGAGCTTTCTTT.

This clonotype occurred many times. The CDR3: CASRTLAGVGDYEQYF. Here the CDR3 DNA reads TGTGCCAGCAGGACACTAGCGGGAGTGGGAGACTACGAGCAGTACTTC. The genes are TRBV7-2 and TRBJ2-7; 11 positions agree with TRBD2. CDR3 length: 16 residues. With 6 bases clipped from V and 3 bases from J, the junction kept 10 bases outside the gene matches. Germline V gene sequence: CDR1 SGHTA, CDR2 FQGNSA.

This chain joins TRBV29-1 and TRBJ2-1, with 8 bases matching TRBD2. Germline CDR1 reads SQVTM; CDR2 reads ANQGSEA. The J segment lost 14 bases and the V segment lost 5 bases, leaving 8 bases of the junction unmatched. CDR3 length equals 11 residues. CDR3 residues: CSVRISGTEFF. For the CDR3, the DNA is TGCAGCGTTCGCATTAGCGGGACGGAGTTCTTC.

This clonotype was seen a few times. The rearrangement links TRBV11-2 to TRBJ2-3, with 10 bases lining up with TRBD2. V trimming: 1 base; J trimming: 3 bases; junction bases outside the gene matches: 10. CDR3 length equals 18 residues. Germline-derived CDR1 and CDR2 are SGHAT and FQNNGV. CDR3 sequence: CASSLGRRERGGTDTQYF. DNA for the CDR3: TGTGCCAGCAGCTTAGGCCGGCGGGAGCGGGGGGGAACAGATACGCAGTATTTT.

This clonotype was counted between two and nine times. The CDR3: CASSLATTGSTDTQYF. The DNA for the CDR3 is TGTGCCAGCAGCTTAGCCACGACGGGAAGCACAGATACGCAGTATTTT. The chain carries TRBV7-8 and TRBJ2-3; the D gene is possibly TRBD2 (5 bases). This CDR3 has 16 amino acids. Per germline, CDR1 SGHVS and CDR2 FQNEAQ. Deletions cut 0 bases from V and 0 bases from J, with 10 bases between.

This clonotype was seen at least ten times. The chain links TRBV29-1 to TRBJ2-3; a possible D gene is TRBD2 (7 bases). Germline-derived CDR1 and CDR2 are SQVTM and ANQGSEA. The CDR3 totals 11 residues. CDR3 DNA sequence: TGCAGTGTGGAGGGGGGGGATACGCAGTATTTT. It yields the protein CSVEGGDTQYF.

This clonotype was detected a few times. The V call is TRBV29-1, the J call TRBJ2-7; 9 bases line up with TRBD1. The CDR3 is 12 amino acids. From germline, CDR1 is SQVTM and CDR2 ANQGSEA. Trimming at V came to 6 bases and at J to 3 bases, leaving 3 bases not matched to a gene. The CDR3 region has the DNA TGCAGCGTCCGACAGGGGGACTACGAGCAGTACTTC. Translation gives CSVRQGDYEQYF.

This clonotype was counted many times. The chain recombines TRBV7-8 with TRBJ2-7, with TRBD2 matching 10 bases. The germline V gene has CDR1 SGHVS and CDR2 FQNEAQ. This CDR3 is built from 14 residues. V gave up 4 bases and J gave up 2 bases; unmatched junction bases: 2. Written as DNA, the CDR3 is TGTGCCAGCAGCTCTGGGACTAGCGCCTACGAGCAGTACTTC. Protein sequence: CASSSGTSAYEQYF.

This clonotype came up a few times. The chain carries TRBV7-9 and TRBJ2-2; 11 bases are shared with TRBD2. The CDR3 is 17 residues long. Germline assignment: CDR1 SEHNR and CDR2 FQNEAQ (reference sequence). V lost 5 bases, J lost 6 bases, and 11 bases stayed unmatched. CDR3 in DNA: TGTGCCAGCAGCATATATACGGGACTAGCGGTCGCCGGGGAGCTGTTTTTT. It specifies CASSIYTGLAVAGELFF. Supplemented by reference TRBV7-9 and TRBJ2-2, the full variable domain reads DTGVSQNPRHKITKRGQNVTFRCDPISEHNRLYWYRQTLGQGPEFLTYFQNEAQLEKSRLLSDRFSAERPKGSFSTLEIQRTEQGDSAMYLCASSIYTGLAVAGELFFGEGSRLTVL.

This clonotype was counted a few times. This sequence joins TRBV12-3 or TRBV12-4 and TRBJ1-2; D uncertain. The CDR3 loop spans 13 amino acids. Trimming left V 1 base short and J 8 bases short, with 11 bases between. The CDR3 loop reads CASSLGVLRGYTF. CDR3 DNA: TGTGCCAGCAGTTTAGGGGTCTTAAGAGGCTACACCTTC.

This clonotype was recorded a few times. The chain carries TRBV29-1 and TRBJ1-1, with 8 bases lining up with TRBD1. Germline lookup yields CDR1 SQVTM and CDR2 ANQGSEA. The CDR3 sequence is 12 residues long. The CDR3 DNA is TGCGGCCTACAGGGGGTCAACACTGAAGCTTTCTTT. It specifies CGLQGVNTEAFF.

This clonotype has more than one count but fewer than ten. This chain links TRBV7-9 with TRBJ2-5; 10 bases agree with TRBD1. V gave up 5 bases and J gave up 5 bases; unmatched junction bases: 11. Germline CDR1 is SEHNR and CDR2 is FQNEAQ (reference sequence). CDR3 length: 16 amino acids. CDR3 bases: TGTGCCAGCAGCATCCCGGACAGGGGGAGTTTGGAGACCCAGTACTTC. Its protein product is CASSIPDRGSLETQYF. The full variable domain, with the rest looked up from reference TRBV7-9 and TRBJ2-5, is DTGVSQNPRHKITKRGQNVTFRCDPISEHNRLYWYRQTLGQGPEFLTYFQNEAQLEKSRLLSDRFSAERPKGSFSTLEIQRTEQGDSAMYLCASSIPDRGSLETQYFGPGTRLLVL.

The V gene is TRBV4-2, the J gene TRBJ2-1; 12 positions match TRBD2. This CDR3 comprises 15 residues. Germline V gene lookup returns CDR1 LGHNA and CDR2 YNFKEQ. After removal of 6 bases from V and 7 bases from J, the junction contained 7 bases not matched to a gene. In DNA, the CDR3 is TGTGCCAGCAGGCGTCTAGCGGGGGGGCGGAATGAGCAGTTCTTC. Translated: CASRRLAGGRNEQFF.

The genes are TRBV27 and TRBJ2-4; D possibly corresponds to TRBD1 (6 bases). The CDR3 is made up of 17 amino acids. The germline gives CDR1 MNHEY, CDR2 SMNVEV (reference sequence). The germline V and J ends were trimmed by 0 bases and 0 bases, with 12 bases remaining between them. The DNA of the CDR3 is TGTGCCAGCAGTTTATCGATGGACAGATTAGCCAAAAACATTCAGTACTTC. Its translation: CASSLSMDRLAKNIQYF.

This clonotype was detected a few times. V gene TRBV24-1 combines with J gene TRBJ2-7; either TRBD1 or TRBD2 may supply D (6 bases each). The CDR3 loop spans 14 amino acids. CDR1 is KGHDR, CDR2 SFDVKD, per germline. Trimming took off 2 bases at V and 3 bases at J, with 10 bases between the two ends. The CDR3 DNA is TGTGCCACCAGTGATTCTGGGGGGCTCTACGAGCAGTACTTC. Protein: CATSDSGGLYEQYF.

This clonotype was observed at least ten times. The chain couples TRBV28 to TRBJ2-7; TRBD2 agrees at 9 bases. Trimming cost V 6 bases and J 5 bases; bases outside gene matches: 14. The CDR3 runs to 16 residues. In germline, CDR1 is MDHEN, CDR2 SYDVKM. CDR3 region: CASRPVLLAGSDEQYF. The CDR3 DNA sequence: TGTGCCAGCAGGCCCGTCCTTCTAGCGGGGTCCGACGAGCAGTACTTC.

V is TRBV4-1 and J is TRBJ2-1; 8 bases align to TRBD1. Germline V gene data show CDR1 as MGHRA and CDR2 as YSYEKL. The CDR3 length is 15 residues. V lost 3 bases, J lost 6 bases, and 7 bases stayed unmatched. The CDR3: CASSHSTGVGNEQFF. CDR3 sequence (DNA): TGCGCCAGCAGCCATTCGACAGGGGTCGGCAATGAGCAGTTCTTC.

A few counts support this clonotype. The chain couples TRBV7-3 to TRBJ2-3, with TRBD2 matching over 11 bases. The J segment lost 6 bases and the V segment lost 0 bases, leaving 8 bases of the junction unmatched. The CDR3 consists of 17 residues. In germline, CDR1 is SGHTA, CDR2 FQGTGA. CDR3 region: CASSLTMSSGGVDTQYF. CDR3 nucleotide sequence: TGTGCCAGCAGCTTAACGATGAGTAGCGGGGGGGTGGATACGCAGTATTTT.